The sequence of this T cell receptor beta chain was determined in a study of T cells after yellow fever vaccination. Turning to the study itself: Those fractions that held only low numbers of cells were prepared using the SMART-Seq v4 Ultra Low Input RNA kit.

In this sample, this clonotype turned up a few times. The antigen is undetermined. V was cut by 1 base and J by 3 bases, with 10 bases left in between. The CDR3 has 16 residues. CDR1 and CDR2 from the germline V gene are SGHAT and FQNNGV. Study findings and constraints: Reappearance after the booster was observed for most primary-vaccination clones (roughly 97% CD4, about 91% CD8).

TCRdb re-called the 5' RACE reads with MiXCR, one entry per CDR3 protein. In the table there are about 320,000 distinct CDR3 sequences, roughly 4.3% of which are singletons. The TCR sequence derives from a man aged 18 to 29 who received the YFV17D yellow fever vaccine. The source was PBMCs, collected 15 days after the yellow fever booster vaccination. The genes are TRBV11-2 and TRBJ2-6; TRBD1 is a possible D gene (6 bases). In DNA form, the CDR3 reads TGTGCCAGCAGCTTAGCGCGAGGGGGTGGGGCCAACGTCCTGACTTTC. Translation gives CASSLARGGGANVLTF.